The next 20 T cell receptor beta chains were all read from a single sample in a study of control samples from healthy donors and cancer patients (TCRdb year 2020). Receptors were amplified or captured by the immunoSEQ multiplex PCR assay. TCRdb took this table from immuneACCESS and kept in-frame rearrangements with V and J called. Such tables lack part of the clones; where checked against another copy, unresolved V genes explain under half of the gap, and the rest is unexplained. The sample contains 95,000 to 150,000 clones, approximately 90% of them found a single time. 9.5% to 13% of the sample lies in the top ten. Sequenced: blood. These receptors were obtained from a man aged 25-45 years in good health.

The table lists this clone with a few counts. The J gene is TRBJ2-1, the V gene TRBV12-3 or TRBV12-4; D remains unclear. This CDR3 contains 13 residues. Trimming shortened V by 10 bases and J by 3 bases, and 13 bases separated the two germline ends. The CDR3: CAITRGDYNEQFF. In DNA, the CDR3 is TGTGCCATAACCCGAGGAGACTACAATGAGCAGTTCTTC.

The chain combines TRBV2 with TRBJ1-3; 7 positions match TRBD1. V shed 2 bases and J 2 bases; nucleotides not matched to a gene: 6. Germline CDR1 reads SNHLY; CDR2 reads FYNNEI. The CDR3 has 16 residues. The CDR3 DNA reads as TGTGCCAGCAGTGAAAGGTGGCAGGGGGCTGGAAACACCATATATTTT. Translation gives CASSERWQGAGNTIYF.

V gene TRBV7-8 combines with J gene TRBJ2-5, with a tentative D call TRBD2 (6 bases). Germline V gives CDR1 SGHVS, CDR2 FQNEAQ. Trimming took 5 bases from V and 1 from J, leaving 14 bases between them. This CDR3 contains 15 residues. The CDR3 coding sequence is TGTGCCAGCAGCAACCGGAGGGGCCTCCAAGAGACCCAGTACTTC. Protein sequence: CASSNRRGLQETQYF.

This rearrangement joins TRBV18 to TRBJ2-1; D ambiguous. Trimming removed 6 bases at V and 6 bases at J, with 15 bases between. CDR3 length: 14 residues. Looked up from germline, CDR1 is KGHSH and CDR2 is LQKENI. The CDR3 bases are TGTGCCAGCTCCCCGGAGAAGATCCTCAATGAGCAGTTCTTC. Protein product: CASSPEKILNEQFF.

This chain's CDR3 is CASGQPPGELFF. The CDR3 DNA follows: TGTGCTAGTGGTCAGCCCCCCGGGGAGCTGTTTTTT. The rearrangement joins TRBV12-5 to TRBJ2-2; D is undetermined. Germline V gives CDR1 LGHNT, CDR2 FRNRAP. Trimming stripped 5 bases from V and 6 bases from J, with 7 bases between. The CDR3 length is 12 residues.

The rearrangement uses TRBV2 and TRBJ2-6; the D is unclear. Between the trimmed V and J ends, which lost 8 bases and 1 base, there was a span of 15 bases. CDR1 is SNHLY, CDR2 FYNNEI, per germline. This CDR3 has 16 amino acids. CDR3 DNA sequence: TGTGCCAGCCGATATGGGTTCAGTTCTGGGGCCAACGTCCTGACTTTC. This translates into CASRYGFSSGANVLTF. Variable domain in full (rest from reference TRBV2 and TRBJ2-6): EPEVTQTPSHQVTQMGQEVILRCVPISNHLYFYWYRQILGQKVEFLVSFYNNEISEKSEIFDDQFSVERPDGSNFTLKIRSTKLEDSAMYFCASRYGFSSGANVLTFGAGSRLTVL.

The V and J genes are TRBV4-1 and TRBJ2-1, with a tentative D call TRBD1 (6 bases). The ends were cut back, 4 bases at V and 8 bases at J, with 18 bases in the middle. Germline V gene data show CDR1 as MGHRA and CDR2 as YSYEKL. The CDR3 extends over 15 amino acids. The CDR3 loop is CASSPQGRGADEQFF. The CDR3 DNA sequence: TGCGCCAGCAGCCCCCAGGGGAGAGGGGCCGATGAGCAGTTCTTC.

A remark on this clone: Germline is not matched at one junction end, which may reflect a read error. The chain couples TRBV11-3 to TRBJ1-2; no definite D call. This CDR3 has 13 amino acids. Germline loops: CDR1 SGHNT, CDR2 YENEEA. CDR3 DNA sequence: TGTGCCAGCTGCTTGACCGATAACTATGGCTACACCTTC. Amino acid sequence: CASCLTDNYGYTF.

CDR3 DNA: TGTGCCAGCGTGCCGGGACTCGAAAACACTGAAGCTTTCTTT. It translates to CASVPGLENTEAFF. V gene TRBV2 combines with J gene TRBJ1-1, with a possible D match to TRBD1 (5 bases). V was shortened by 8 bases and J by 2 bases, with 15 bases between the two germline ends. The CDR3 runs 14 residues. CDR1 is SNHLY and CDR2 is FYNNEI in the germline V gene.

V gene TRBV2 combines with J gene TRBJ2-7; 8 bases are a match to TRBD1. V was clipped by 7 bases and J by 8 bases; unmatched bases: 10. There are 13 residues in the CDR3. Germline assignment: CDR1 SNHLY and CDR2 FYNNEI. CDR3: CASTGGQGGQQYF. The CDR3 DNA reads as TGTGCCAGCACCGGTGGACAGGGTGGGCAGCAGTACTTC.

The chain links TRBV25-1 to TRBJ1-1, with TRBD1 identical over 7 bases. The CDR3 is made up of 16 amino acids. Germline V gene sequence: CDR1 MGHDK, CDR2 SYGVNS. With V trimmed by 1 base and J by 1 base, 6 bases remained unmatched. Here the CDR3 DNA reads TGTGCCAGCAGTGAATGGGCAGGGGGGAGGAACACTGAAGCTTTCTTT. Its translation is CASSEWAGGRNTEAFF.

This sequence joins TRBV19 and TRBJ1-6; possibly TRBD1 for D (5 bases). The CDR3 spans 13 residues. Trimming pared 8 bases from V and 7 bases from J, leaving 12 bases between. Germline values: CDR1 LNHDA, CDR2 SQIVND (reference sequence). CDR3: CASSSRENSPLHF. CDR3 DNA: TGTGCCAGTTCGTCCAGGGAGAATTCACCCCTCCACTTT.

This sequence joins TRBV7-8 and TRBJ1-6; D is unresolved. This CDR3 is 13 amino acids long. Per the germline V gene, CDR1 is SGHVS and CDR2 is FQNEAQ. V was pared by 5 bases and J by 6 bases, with 8 bases between. The chain's CDR3 is CASSPQPNSPLHF. The CDR3 DNA reads TGTGCCAGCAGCCCCCAACCTAATTCACCCCTCCACTTT.

The chain has TRBV7-9 and TRBJ2-7, with D tentatively TRBD1 (6 bases). This CDR3 contains 14 residues. The ends were cut back, 1 base at V and 1 base at J, with 8 bases in the middle. Germline V lookup: CDR1 SEHNR, CDR2 FQNEAQ (reference sequence). CDR3 coding DNA: TGTGCCAGCAGCTTAGAACAGGGTTCCTACGAGCAGTACTTC. This codes for CASSLEQGSYEQYF.

The chain joins TRBV5-1 to TRBJ2-6, with D perhaps TRBD2 (6 bases). The CDR3 loop spans 15 amino acids. Germline V gives CDR1 SGHRS, CDR2 YFSETQ. V shed 6 bases and J shed 2 bases, with 12 bases lying between them. In nucleotides, the CDR3 is TGCGCCAGCAACTTACCGGGAGCTGGGGCCAACGTCCTGACTTTC. Encoded protein: CASNLPGAGANVLTF.

This clone has a single count. The chain carries TRBV5-8 and TRBJ1-6; 10 nucleotides agree with TRBD1. J lost 0 bases, V lost 3 bases, and 12 bases had no gene match. CDR1 is SGHTS, CDR2 YDEGEE, per germline. This CDR3 has 20 residues. The CDR3 is CASSSYPGQGISSYNSPLHF. In DNA form, the CDR3 reads TGTGCCAGCAGCTCTTACCCGGGACAGGGGATAAGCTCCTATAATTCACCCCTCCACTTT.

The chain has TRBV5-8 and TRBJ1-3, with a tentative D call TRBD1 (6 bases). The V end lost 0 bases, the J end lost 3 bases, and 10 bases lay between the germline ends. The CDR3 has 15 amino acids. Germline V gene sequence: CDR1 SGHTS, CDR2 YDEGEE. CDR3 DNA: TGTGCCAGCAGCTTGGACAACAGGGATGGAAACACCATATATTTT. Its translation: CASSLDNRDGNTIYF.

The chain recombines TRBV5-1 with TRBJ1-1; 7 nucleotides match TRBD1. Germline values: CDR1 SGHRS, CDR2 YFSETQ. The CDR3 has 14 residues. With 3 bases clipped from V and 5 bases from J, the junction kept 7 bases outside the gene matches. The CDR3 protein is CASSSTGFRTEAFF. In DNA form, the CDR3 reads TGCGCCAGCAGCTCGACAGGGTTTAGGACTGAAGCTTTCTTT.

This clone was counted a single time. This chain links TRBV6-5 with TRBJ2-3, with D perhaps given as TRBD1 or TRBD2 (5 bases each). Trimming pared 2 bases from V and 4 bases from J, leaving 7 bases between. The CDR3 extends over 13 amino acids. The germline V gene encodes CDR1 MNHEY and CDR2 SVGAGI. This CDR3 reads CASSYRGSDTQYF. The CDR3 DNA reads TGTGCCAGCAGTTACCGGGGCTCAGATACGCAGTATTTT.

This chain links TRBV2 with TRBJ1-6; tentative D call: TRBD1 (6 bases). Trimming removed 6 bases from V and 2 bases from J, with 11 bases in between. The CDR3 length is 15 residues. Germline values: CDR1 SNHLY, CDR2 FYNNEI. The CDR3: CASREQGTYNSPLHF. The DNA of the CDR3 is TGTGCCAGCAGGGAACAGGGAACCTATAATTCACCCCTCCACTTT.